This T cell receptor (beta chain) was observed in a study of T cells in Graves' hyperthyroidism and ophthalmopathy. Whole-study results and caveats: Researchers found most expanded thyroid clonotypes above 0.001 in blood as well.

Regarding this clonotype: The antigen is not known.

This CDR3 has 14 residues. The V end lost 6 bases, the J end lost 2 bases, and 13 bases lay between the germline ends. Aged 18 to 65, the patients had hyperthyroidism that was newly diagnosed and had lasted under 2 months. Amplification of TCR beta CDR3 regions used RNA as the template. Using the HTBI primer set, a first-round RT-PCR was run on the TCR CDR3. Using its own MiXCR run on the multiplex PCR reads, TCRdb lists one record per CDR3 protein. Of about 840,000 distinct CDR3 sequences in the sample, more than 30% were seen once. The gene calls are TRBV12-3 or TRBV12-4 and TRBJ1-1; D call uncertain. The sequencing input was blood. The receptor was derived from a man aged 18 to 30 with Graves' hyperthyroidism. The CDR3 region has the DNA TGTGCCAGCAGGAATGACACCTCCAACACTGAAGCTTTCTTT. Translating gives CASRNDTSNTEAFF.